This TCR beta chain stems from a study of blood T cell repertoires in COVID-19. The overall study: Samples taken during acute and convalescent COVID-19 were collected in the United States, Italy and Spain.

Sequencing was performed with immunoSEQ multiplex PCR; in TCRdb, only in-frame clones are kept and a portion is missing. Of about 80,000 clones listed, approximately 82% were seen once; the top ten hold approximately 8.7%. CDR1 and CDR2 from the germline V gene are LNHDA and SQIVND (reference sequence). The CDR3 sequence is 13 residues long. V was clipped by 10 bases and J by 0 bases; unmatched bases: 4. Material: peripheral blood. The chain is built from TRBV19 and TRBJ2-5; TRBD1 matches 8 bases. This receptor was obtained from a human donor in a cohort sampled during active COVID-19. DNA of the CDR3: TGTGCCACTAGGGACAGGAACCAAGAGACCCAGTACTTC. As protein: CATRDRNQETQYF.